Presented here are 17 T cell receptor beta chains from one specimen sequenced in a study of shared clonotypes between healthy human individuals (dated by TCRdb to the early 2020s). Library construction relied on the immunoSEQ multiplex PCR assay. The table comes from immuneACCESS by way of TCRdb, which keeps in-frame sequences with V and J called. Part of the clones is missing from these tables; in studies checked, under half for an unresolved V gene and the rest for unknown reasons. Recorded for this sample are some 2,000,000 clones; more than 90% of them occurred a single time. The ten top clones hold 0.13% of the sample. The specimen sequenced was naive CD4+ T cells sorted from blood. The sample's cell subset or site, from its label and the paper: CD45RA+ positively selected. All receptors derive from a man aged 18 to 29 in good health.

The chain is built from TRBV27 and TRBJ2-7; possible D gene TRBD1, 5 bases. V lost 7 bases and J lost 3, with 19 bases in between. This CDR3 spans 15 amino acids. Germline V gene data show CDR1 as MNHEY and CDR2 as SMNVEV (reference sequence). CDR3 sequence reads: CASTSTGRIFYEQYF. The DNA of the CDR3 is TGTGCCAGCACCTCTACAGGACGGATCTTCTACGAGCAGTACTTC.

Worth noting for this clone: The same CDR3 arises from other DNA sequences in this sample as well. The gene calls are TRBV7-2 and TRBJ2-1; tentatively, D is TRBD2 (5 bases). Trimming left V 5 bases short and J 0 bases short, with 8 bases between. The CDR3 has 14 residues. Looked up from germline, CDR1 is SGHTA and CDR2 is FQGNSA. CDR3 coding DNA: TGTGCCAGCAGCCTCAGCGGCTCCTACAATGAGCAGTTCTTC. As protein: CASSLSGSYNEQFF. The full variable domain, its missing parts supplied by reference TRBV7-2 and TRBJ2-1, is GAGVSQSPSNKVTEKGKDVELRCDPISGHTALYWYRQSLGQGLEFLIYFQGNSAPDKSGLPSDRFSAERTGGSVSTLTIQRTQQEDSAVYLCASSLSGSYNEQFFGPGTRLTVL.

This clone was seen just once. The CDR3 reads CASSLSPLTGGPEAFF. CDR3 coding DNA: TGTGCCAGCAGCTTATCGCCCCTTACAGGGGGCCCTGAAGCTTTCTTT. The V gene is TRBV7-2, the J gene TRBJ1-1, with 9 bases fitting TRBD1. The CDR3 totals 16 residues. Germline-derived CDR1 and CDR2 are SGHTA and FQGNSA. V dropped 2 bases and J dropped 6; count of bases not matched to a gene: 10.

The chain is built from TRBV7-9 and TRBJ1-3; D is ambiguous. Germline loops: CDR1 SEHNR, CDR2 FQNEAQ (reference sequence). With 0 bases removed from V and 3 bases from J, the gap between germline ends came to 12 bases. The length of the CDR3 is 16 residues. The CDR3 protein is CASSLAMGWDGNTIYF. The CDR3 DNA sequence: TGTGCCAGCAGCTTAGCGATGGGGTGGGATGGAAACACCATATATTTT.

The J gene is TRBJ2-1, the V gene TRBV6-1, with a tentative D call TRBD2 (6 bases). The CDR3 is 15 amino acids. CDR1 and CDR2 from the germline V gene are MNHNS and SASEGT. The V end was cut by 8 bases, the J end by 6 bases, with 20 bases between. In DNA, the CDR3 is TGTGCCAGCGGCCTAGGGACTGGGTCCGTCAATGAGCAGTTCTTC. Translating it yields CASGLGTGSVNEQFF.

Only a few counts were recorded for this clone. The V and J genes are TRBV5-4 and TRBJ2-7; either TRBD1 or TRBD2 may supply D (6 bases each). The CDR3 sequence is 14 residues long. Germline V gives CDR1 SGHNT, CDR2 YYREEE (reference sequence). The V gene lost 1 base and the J gene lost 2 bases, with 10 bases spanning the gap. This CDR3 is CASSLQGRTYEQYF. In DNA, the CDR3 is TGTGCCAGCAGCTTGCAGGGGAGGACCTACGAGCAGTACTTC.

CDR3 DNA sequence: TGTGCCTGGGGCAGGGGGCGGACTAGCGGGACTGGCGAGCAGTACTTC. This translates into CAWGRGRTSGTGEQYF. The V and J genes are TRBV30 and TRBJ2-7, with 12 bases that match TRBD2. Germline CDR1 GTSNPN, CDR2 SVGIG (reference sequence). This CDR3 spans 16 amino acids. The trim removed 5 bases at V and 6 bases at J, leaving 14 bases unmatched.

The rearrangement joins TRBV7-6 to TRBJ1-2, with 7 nucleotides matching TRBD1. The CDR3 is 15 amino acids. Looked up from germline, CDR1 is SGHVS and CDR2 is FNYEAQ. Trimming took 4 bases from V and 4 from J; bases not matched to a gene: 9. The CDR3 sequence: CASSWDSRGGYGYTF. The CDR3 DNA is TGTGCCAGCAGCTGGGACAGTCGGGGGGGCTATGGCTACACCTTC.

V gene TRBV11-3 combines with J gene TRBJ2-2; D call uncertain. Germline loops: CDR1 SGHNT, CDR2 YENEEA. The CDR3 is 12 residues long. V gave up 4 bases and J gave up 6 bases, with 6 bases separating them. The CDR3 DNA follows: TGTGCCAGCAGCTCACTCGCCGGGGAGCTGTTTTTT. Translated: CASSSLAGELFF.

Regarding this clone: Other DNA sequences in this sample translate to the same CDR3. J is TRBJ2-2 and V is TRBV5-1, with TRBD2 identical over 8 bases. Germline V gene lookup returns CDR1 SGHRS and CDR2 YFSETQ. The V gene end was trimmed by 3 bases and the J gene end by 0 bases; junction bases not matched to a gene: 1. This CDR3 is built from 15 residues. The CDR3 bases are TGCGCCAGCAGCTGGGGACTAGCGAACACCGGGGAGCTGTTTTTT. This sequence encodes CASSWGLANTGELFF.

The rearrangement uses TRBV30 and TRBJ1-3; the D is unclear. Per germline, CDR1 GTSNPN and CDR2 SVGIG (reference sequence). The CDR3 runs to 13 residues. Trimming took 8 bases from V and 2 from J, leaving 13 bases between them. DNA for the CDR3: TGTGCCCTCGCCCCCTTTACTGGAAACACCATATATTTT. Encoded protein: CALAPFTGNTIYF.

V gene TRBV25-1 combines with J gene TRBJ1-4, with 11 nucleotides matching TRBD1. The trim removed 3 bases at V and 3 bases at J, leaving 9 bases unmatched. CDR3 size: 18 residues. Looked up from germline, CDR1 is MGHDK and CDR2 is SYGVNS. The CDR3 here is CASSDSRTGGLANEKLFF. In nucleotides, the CDR3 is TGTGCCAGCAGTGACTCCAGGACAGGGGGCCTGGCTAATGAAAAACTGTTTTTT.

V and J are TRBV6-6 and TRBJ1-3; D gene uncertain. Between the trimmed V and J ends, which lost 0 bases and 2 bases, there was a span of 8 bases. Germline V gene lookup returns CDR1 MNHNY and CDR2 SVGAGI (reference sequence). The CDR3 is 15 residues long. Here the CDR3 reads CASSYSSQPGNTIYF. In nucleotides, the CDR3 is TGTGCCAGCAGTTACTCGAGTCAGCCTGGAAACACCATATATTTT.

The rearrangement uses TRBV28 and TRBJ1-2; 10 positions agree with TRBD1. The CDR3 runs 16 residues. V trimming: 4 bases; J trimming: 3 bases; junction bases outside the gene matches: 8. Germline loops: CDR1 MDHEN, CDR2 SYDVKM. This CDR3 is CASSSRDRGFYYGYTF. In DNA form, the CDR3 reads TGTGCCAGCAGTTCGCGGGACAGGGGTTTTTACTATGGCTACACCTTC.

This clone has a single count. This chain connects TRBV9 to TRBJ2-2; 12 bases fit TRBD2. This CDR3 comprises 17 residues. In germline, CDR1 is SGDLS, CDR2 YYNGEE. Trimming at V came to 4 bases and at J to 0 bases, leaving 4 bases not matched to a gene. The CDR3 is CASSLRTSGANTGELFF. Here the CDR3 DNA reads TGTGCCAGCAGCTTGAGGACTAGCGGGGCGAACACCGGGGAGCTGTTTTTT.

This clone was seen a single time. The chain couples TRBV11-2 to TRBJ2-7; D might be TRBD2 (5 bases). The CDR3 length is 15 residues. Germline values: CDR1 SGHAT, CDR2 FQNNGV. Trimming pared 1 base from V and 1 base from J, leaving 11 bases between. In DNA form, the CDR3 reads TGTGCCAGCAGCTTAGGAGAGTGGAGGTCCTACGAGCAGTACTTC. Translating gives CASSLGEWRSYEQYF. The full variable domain, rest sourced from reference TRBV11-2 and TRBJ2-7, is EAGVAQSPRYKIIEKRQSVAFWCNPISGHATLYWYQQILGQGPKLLIQFQNNGVVDDSQLPKDRFSAERLKGVDSTLKIQPAKLEDSAVYLCASSLGEWRSYEQYFGPGTRLTVT.

This chain joins TRBV6-6 and TRBJ2-7, with unresolved D. The V end lost 2 bases, the J end lost 2 bases, and 7 bases lay between the germline ends. Germline CDR1 and CDR2: MNHNY and SVGAGI (reference sequence). This CDR3 has 13 amino acids. CDR3 nucleotides: TGTGCCAGCAGTTACGAGGCCCCCTACGAGCAGTACTTC. Its protein product is CASSYEAPYEQYF.